The clone carrying this T cell receptor (beta chain) was observed a handful of times. This CDR3 has 17 amino acids. The germline CDR1 and CDR2 sequences are MNHEY and SMNVEV (reference sequence). V shed 8 bases, J shed 4 bases, and the junction held 16 bases outside the gene matches. This specimen belongs to a study of blood T cell repertoires in COVID-19. Study context: Samples representing acute and convalescent COVID-19 were sourced from the United States, Italy and Spain. The cDNA or gDNA used as material had been derived from T cells, B-cell-depleted T cells, or PBMCs.

Study processing details: From reference gene primer amplification, estimates of nucleated cell counts were derived. Assay: immunoSEQ multiplex PCR; the TCRdb copy retains only in-frame clones and omits some. V and J calls and clone size follow that table, whereas D and trimming were derived from the DNA. Of over 75,000 clones detected, 84% appear once; the ten largest clones hold approximately 20%. This clonotype originated in a woman in her forties or fifties with acute or convalescent COVID-19. The sample was peripheral blood. The rearrangement links TRBV27 to TRBJ1-4; TRBD1 matches at 7 bases. Here the CDR3 DNA reads TGTGCCAGCCCACCGGGAAGGGGGCGGTCAGATAATGAAAAACTGTTTTTT. This codes for CASPPGRGRSDNEKLFF.